This T cell receptor beta chain was observed in a study of blood T cell repertoires in COVID-19 (dated by TCRdb to about 2020). About the full investigation: Samples from collaborators originated in the United States, Italy and Spain and spanned both the acute and convalescent phases of COVID-19. The material from the prospective study consisted of cDNA or gDNA derived from T cells, B-cell-depleted T cells, or PBMCs. Where available, HLA class I and class II types were obtained from metadata supplied by the sample provider rather than from assay-based typing. The repertoires were released in a freely available public database meant as a resource for research on the immune response to SARS-CoV-2. The dataset comprised deeply sampled blood TCRbeta repertoires from subjects exposed to, actively infected with, or recovered from COVID-19. The samples were drawn from two sources: the first 160 participants of the ongoing ImmuneRACE study, and 950 to 1,500 subjects contributed by 6 global collaborators. A de-identified subject ID, COVID-19 status, age in years and sex were almost always included in the sample metadata. Overall study outcomes, separate from this receptor: The amount of clinical and demographic metadata varied by source and participant and was provided uncurated.

On this clone itself: Its antigen specificity is not known. The sample holds no much larger clone one base away, and base qualities are not on file.

Trimming takes 5 bases off V and 0 bases off J; junction bases not matched to a gene: 4. Its CDR3 holds 14 amino acids, cysteine through phenylalanine. Solely the CDR3 DNA is kept, with 42 bases framed from the first base. According to the germline V gene, CDR1 reads SQVTM and CDR2 reads ANQGSEA. In the prospective study, participants were about 18 to 100 years old, resided in about two dozen geographic areas of the United States, and were enrolled through a virtual design. In the prospective study, cohorts were assigned on the basis of participant-reported clinical history obtained from a screening survey and a study questionnaire. Recovered participants in ImmuneRACE Cohort 3 were defined as having two consecutive negative NP/OP PCR tests, clearance from a healthcare professional, or resolution of symptoms. Mobile phlebotomists in the prospective study collected whole blood, serum and a nasopharyngeal or oropharyngeal swab from every participant. Participants in the prospective study had the option to provide additional blood draws and questionnaires over a roughly 2-month period. Prospective study blood samples were shipped either frozen or at room temperature before DNA extraction.

TCRbeta CDR3 regions were amplified from genomic DNA by means of the immunoSEQ Assay, a bias-controlled multiplex PCR. Regarding the original processing steps: The number of nucleated cells in each sample was estimated from the amplification of reference gene primers within the assay. Sequence reads were collapsed and filtered to measure the absolute abundance of every unique TCRbeta CDR3 rearrangement. For each sample, productive Simpson clonality was calculated as the square root of Simpson's diversity index over productive rearrangements. As stored in TCRdb, this immuneACCESS dataset retains in-frame rearrangements with V and J assigned. A fraction of the clones does not appear; measured against another copy, unresolved V genes explain less than half of the discrepancy, and the remainder lacks a known reason. V, J and clone size were drawn from that table, and D and trimming were deduced from the DNA. For this sample the table gives about 480,000 clones, of which roughly 90% were detected only once. Less than 2% of the sample is taken by the ten largest.

The chain links TRBV29-1 with TRBJ1-3; TRBD1 lines up with 7 middle nucleotides. Sequencing used PBMCs or T cells enriched from blood (not recorded which). The clonotype originates from a woman aged 35 to 49 who had recovered from COVID-19. The nucleotides read TGCAGCGTTCTAGGGGGCAGCTCTGGAAACACCATATATTTT. This is translated as CSVLGGSSGNTIYF.